This T cell receptor beta chain comes out of a study of blood T cells in healthy people across ages. A sample-barcoded 5' primer and a J-beta primer mix were used in a second PCR of roughly 7 to 12 cycles. TCRdb reanalysed the 5' RACE reads using MiXCR and keeps one entry per CDR3 protein. The data show roughly 1,800,000 distinct CDR3 sequences, with about 50% seen just once and over 2% held by the top ten. Extracted total RNA amounted to at least 5.5 micrograms for each sample. The CDR3 is 14 residues long. The germline V gene encodes CDR1 SGDLS and CDR2 YYNGEE. The receptor was isolated from a woman aged 35 to 49 in good health. Sequencing used blood. The chain combines TRBV9 with TRBJ2-4; possibly TRBD2 for D (5 bases). The J call may be faulty, since TRBJ2-7 better matches the DNA end. The DNA for the CDR3 is TGTGCCAGCAACCGCGGGCCGGACGCCGACGAGCAGTACTTC. It yields the protein CASNRGPDADEQYF.